The rows below give T cell receptor beta chains drawn from one sample of a study of PD-1 blockade in classical Hodgkin lymphoma. The assay was immunoSEQ multiplex PCR, and TCRdb's table has in-frame clones only and misses some. The sample holds some 96,000 clones; roughly 88% are singletons and the top ten take 9.5% to 15%. Sequences were derived from peripheral blood mononuclear cells (PBMCs), sampled at baseline. These receptors were taken from a human donor with classical Hodgkin lymphoma. Each CDR3 is given without its conserved first and last residue. The size field is filled for only some rows; it gives once, few, many or a size class.

J,size,V,CDR3
TRBJ1-4,NA,TRBV30,AWSFSEREKLF
TRBJ2-7,NA,TRBV27,ASSPRLARITYEQY
TRBJ2-5,once,TRBV6-5,ASSYRGGTGYETQY
TRBJ2-7,once,TRBV5-6,ASSLSGMSYEQY
TRBJ2-7,NA,TRBV23-1,ASSQSEQY
TRBJ2-3,NA,TRBV7-8,ASSLGERQARDTQY
TRBJ2-1,NA,TRBV11-3,ASSLGGTTYNEQF
TRBJ2-5,NA,TRBV7-9,ASSLAVGASGQETQY
TRBJ2-1,NA,TRBV2,ASLRWLADNEQF
TRBJ2-3,NA,TRBV5-4,ASSLAGTGVVDTQY
TRBJ2-1,NA,TRBV29-1,SVEGTSAFNEQF
TRBJ1-2,NA,TRBV5-1,ASSTTAVGYGYT
TRBJ1-2,few,TRBV5-8,ASSFAGGYT
TRBJ2-5,NA,TRBV7-8,ASSLGVIQETQY
TRBJ2-7,many,TRBV2,ASSLKTGALIEQY
TRBJ2-4,NA,TRBV2,ASRRVNIQY
TRBJ1-1,NA,TRBV7-2,ASSLGYGGNTEAF
TRBJ1-2,NA,TRBV4-2,ASSQLTGLSGYT
TRBJ1-3,NA,TRBV15,ATSRDRVEGNTIY
TRBJ2-1,NA,TRBV19,ASSYGAGVTYNEQF
TRBJ1-1,NA,TRBV30,AWSLYRGTEAF
TRBJ2-3,once,TRBV18,ASSPSGQTDTQY
TRBJ1-3,NA,TRBV7-9,ASSLGSGNTIY
TRBJ2-7,NA,TRBV9,ASSPRDRAYEQY
TRBJ1-4,NA,TRBV27,ASSFQGMGEKLF
TRBJ1-5,NA,TRBV19,ASRAGSKGNQPQH
TRBJ2-5,NA,TRBV15,ATSRGGSRETQY
TRBJ1-1,NA,TRBV18,ASSRTGTDTEAF
TRBJ2-2,NA,TRBV11-3,ASSLRAGAVTGELF
TRBJ1-2,NA,TRBV7-2,ASSSSHDPPGGYT
TRBJ2-3,NA,TRBV5-1,ASSLGSGMDTQY
TRBJ2-7,once,TRBV7-2,ASSFGPGSYEQY
TRBJ2-5,NA,TRBV6-5,ASSYSGQGKETQY
TRBJ2-2,NA,TRBV4-3,ASSQQQRTATGELF
TRBJ2-2,NA,TRBV2,ASRAGGTFGELF
TRBJ2-2,NA,TRBV4-2,ASRAGEYTGELF
TRBJ1-5,NA,TRBV15,ATSREGGGNQPQH
TRBJ2-7,NA,TRBV10-1,ASSAQTSYEQY
TRBJ1-5,NA,TRBV28,ASSFAFSHQPQH
TRBJ2-6,NA,TRBV6-6,ASSYEGRGANVLT
TRBJ2-6,NA,TRBV19,ASSWDGISGANVLT
TRBJ2-1,NA,TRBV11-2,ASSLPTSGREF
TRBJ2-3,NA,TRBV10-3,AISAKTSGGTDTQY
TRBJ2-3,NA,TRBV10-3,AIRTGTGGPRPADTQY
TRBJ1-1,NA,TRBV6-1,ASSEEVRNTEAF
TRBJ2-7,NA,TRBV6-6,ASSSGTGKTYEQY
TRBJ1-4,NA,TRBV5-5,ASSLAGRNEKLF
TRBJ2-7,NA,TRBV19,ASSSLGTGSSYEQY